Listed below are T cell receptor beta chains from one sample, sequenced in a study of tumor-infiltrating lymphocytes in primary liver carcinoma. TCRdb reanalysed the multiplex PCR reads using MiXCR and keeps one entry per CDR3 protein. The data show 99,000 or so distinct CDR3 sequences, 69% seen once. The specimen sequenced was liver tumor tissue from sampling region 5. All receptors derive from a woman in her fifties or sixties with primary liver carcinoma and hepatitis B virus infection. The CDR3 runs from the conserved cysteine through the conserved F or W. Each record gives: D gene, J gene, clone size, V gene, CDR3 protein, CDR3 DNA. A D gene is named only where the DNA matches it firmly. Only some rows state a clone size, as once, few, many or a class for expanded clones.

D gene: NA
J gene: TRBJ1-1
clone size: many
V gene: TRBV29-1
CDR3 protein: CSVEVTNTEAFF
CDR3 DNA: TGCAGCGTTGAGGTAACGAACACTGAAGCTTTCTTT

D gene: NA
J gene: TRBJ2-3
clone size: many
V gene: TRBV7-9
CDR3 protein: CASRLSDTQYF
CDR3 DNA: TGTGCCAGCAGGCTTTCAGATACGCAGTATTTT

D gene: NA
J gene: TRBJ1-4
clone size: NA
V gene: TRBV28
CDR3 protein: CASSFGSTRGEKLFF
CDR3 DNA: TGTGCCAGCAGTTTCGGGAGCACTAGGGGTGAAAAACTGTTTTTT

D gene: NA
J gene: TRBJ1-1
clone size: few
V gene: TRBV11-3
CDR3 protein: CASTSRQRREAFF
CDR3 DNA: TGTGCCAGCACCTCACGACAGAGGCGTGAAGCTTTCTTT

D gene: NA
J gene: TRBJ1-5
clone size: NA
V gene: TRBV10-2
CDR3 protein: CAIKDNSIQPQHF
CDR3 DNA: TGCGCCATCAAGGACAATAGCATTCAGCCCCAGCATTTT

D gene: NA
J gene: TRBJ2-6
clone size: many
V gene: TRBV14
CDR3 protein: CASSPPGANVLTF
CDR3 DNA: TGTGCCAGCAGCCCGCCTGGGGCCAACGTCCTGACTTTC

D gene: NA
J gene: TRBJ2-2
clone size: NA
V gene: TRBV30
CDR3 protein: CAWSVEGIPGRPPRANTGELIF
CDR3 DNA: TGTGCCTGGAGTGTAGAAGGGATCCCGGGACGTCCCCCTAGGGCGAACACCGGGGAGCTGATTTTT

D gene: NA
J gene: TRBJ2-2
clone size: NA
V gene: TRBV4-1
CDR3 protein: CTSSQVDMGFPTGELFF
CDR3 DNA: TGTACCAGTAGCCAAGTAGACATGGGATTTCCGACCGGGGAGCTGTTTTTT

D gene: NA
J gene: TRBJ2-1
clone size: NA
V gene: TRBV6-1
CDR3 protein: CASSEVEGSYNEQFF
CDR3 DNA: TGTGCCAGCAGTGAAGTGGAGGGCTCCTACAATGAGCAGTTCTTC

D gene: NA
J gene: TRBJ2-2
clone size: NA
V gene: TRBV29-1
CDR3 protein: CSVAGQYTGELFF
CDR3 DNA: TGCAGCGTTGCCGGACAGTACACCGGGGAGCTGTTCTTT